The clone carrying this TCR beta chain has more than one count but fewer than ten. Its antigen is as yet unknown. The authors extracted RNA and reverse transcribed it into cDNA as the sequencing template. Repertoires were generated with immunoSEQ multiplex PCR, while TCRdb's copy carries only in-frame clones and drops some. The sample has some 170,000 clones; approximately 55% are singletons. As for treatment: oral pan-JAK inhibitor, 5-10 mg twice daily. Cell sorting on a FACSAria was used to separate CD4+ and CD8+ T cells from the PBMCs. This sample was taken from a study of CD8+ T cells in alopecia areata. Study overall: Using the percentage of affected scalp area, treated patients' severity was scored. Notes on the study in general: Tofacitinib significantly decreased scalp clonality and expanded CD8+ clones among top 100.

Trimming cost V 0 bases and J 7 bases, with 10 bases left between them. The CDR3 contains 13 residues. The germline CDR1 and CDR2 sequences are LGHNA and YSLEER. This sequence joins TRBV4-3 and TRBJ2-7, with D possibly TRBD1 on 5 matching bases. The sequencing used CD8+ T cells sorted from blood, collected at week 24, from a patient treated with tofacitinib. The TCR comes from a human donor with alopecia areata. CDR3 DNA: TGCGCCAGCAGCCAAGATAGGGGCCAGGAGCAGTACTTC. Its protein is CASSQDRGQEQYF.